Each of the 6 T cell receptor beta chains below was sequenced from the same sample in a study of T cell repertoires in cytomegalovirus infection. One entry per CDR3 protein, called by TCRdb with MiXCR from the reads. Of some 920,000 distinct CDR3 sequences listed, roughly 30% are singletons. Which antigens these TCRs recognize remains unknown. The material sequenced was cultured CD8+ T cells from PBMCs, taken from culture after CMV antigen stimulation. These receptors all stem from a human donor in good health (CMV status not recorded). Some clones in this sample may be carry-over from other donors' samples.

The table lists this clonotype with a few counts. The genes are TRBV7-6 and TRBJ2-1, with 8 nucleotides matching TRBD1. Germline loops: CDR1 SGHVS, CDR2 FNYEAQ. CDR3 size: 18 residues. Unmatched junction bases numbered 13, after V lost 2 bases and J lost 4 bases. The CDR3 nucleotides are TGTGCCAGCAGCTTACCCCCCCCCCTGGACAGGGAATACAATGAGCAGTTCTTC. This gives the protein CASSLPPPLDREYNEQFF.

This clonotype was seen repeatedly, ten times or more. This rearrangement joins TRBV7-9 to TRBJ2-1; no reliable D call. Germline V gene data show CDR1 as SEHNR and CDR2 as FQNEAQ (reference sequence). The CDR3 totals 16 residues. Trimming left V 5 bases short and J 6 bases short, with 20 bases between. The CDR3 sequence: CASSKKGMQGSNEQFF. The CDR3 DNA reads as TGTGCCAGCAGCAAAAAAGGGATGCAAGGTAGCAATGAGCAGTTCTTC. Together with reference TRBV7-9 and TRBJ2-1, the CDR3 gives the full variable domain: DTGVSQNPRHKITKRGQNVTFRCDPISEHNRLYWYRQTLGQGPEFLTYFQNEAQLEKSRLLSDRFSAERPKGSFSTLEIQRTEQGDSAMYLCASSKKGMQGSNEQFFGPGTRLTVL.

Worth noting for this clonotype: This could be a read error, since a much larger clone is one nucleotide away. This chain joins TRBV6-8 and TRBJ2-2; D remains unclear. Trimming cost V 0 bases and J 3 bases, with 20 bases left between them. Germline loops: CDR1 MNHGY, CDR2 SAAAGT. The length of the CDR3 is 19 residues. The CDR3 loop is CASSYSIQLSRGDTGELFF. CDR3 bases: TGTGCCAGCAGTTACTCGATACAACTCTCTAGAGGTGACACCGGGGAGCTGTTTTTT.

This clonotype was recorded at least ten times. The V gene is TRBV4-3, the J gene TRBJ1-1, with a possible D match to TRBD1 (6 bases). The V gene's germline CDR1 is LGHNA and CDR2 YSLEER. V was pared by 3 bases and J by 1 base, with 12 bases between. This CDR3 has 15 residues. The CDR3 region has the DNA TGCGCCAGCAGCCATGACAGGACAGAGAACACTGAAGCTTTCTTT. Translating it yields CASSHDRTENTEAFF.

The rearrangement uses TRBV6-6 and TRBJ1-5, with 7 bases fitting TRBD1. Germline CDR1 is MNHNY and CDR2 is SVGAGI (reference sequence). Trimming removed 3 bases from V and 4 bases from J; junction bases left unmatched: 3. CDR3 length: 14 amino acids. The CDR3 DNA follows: TGTGCCAGCAGTTATACAGGGGAGAATCAGCCCCAGCATTTT. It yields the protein CASSYTGENQPQHF.

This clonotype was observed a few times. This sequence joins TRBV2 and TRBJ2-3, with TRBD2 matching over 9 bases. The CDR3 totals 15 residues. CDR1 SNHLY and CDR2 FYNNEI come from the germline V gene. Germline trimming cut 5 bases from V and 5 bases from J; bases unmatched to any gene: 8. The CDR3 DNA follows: TGTGCCAGCAGTAAAATAGCGGGGGAAATAGATACGCAGTATTTT. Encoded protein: CASSKIAGEIDTQYF.